This section outlines one T cell receptor (beta chain) sequence together with its context. Libraries were prepared by immunoSEQ multiplex PCR; TCRdb keeps only in-frame clonotypes and omits some of them. The table has approximately 84,000 clones, 85% to 95% seen once. These data originate in a study of OX40 agonist ivuxolimab in advanced cancers. With V trimmed by 0 bases and J by 5 bases, 6 bases remained unmatched. Germline V gene lookup returns CDR1 SGHRS and CDR2 YFSETQ. This CDR3 contains 15 residues. This chain connects TRBV5-1 to TRBJ2-5; 8 nucleotides line up with TRBD2. The clonotype was recovered from an adult with an advanced solid tumor such as melanoma, head and neck, liver or kidney cancer. This specimen consisted of CD4+ or CD8+ T cells sorted from blood, obtained in a trial of the OX40 agonist ivuxolimab. In nucleotides, the CDR3 is TGCGCCAGCAGCTTGGATGTAGCGGGATATGAGACCCAGTACTTC. Protein product: CASSLDVAGYETQYF.